This T cell receptor beta chain was sequenced in a study of shared clonotypes between healthy human individuals. Turning to the study itself: Serving as donors were two women and three men, whose ages spanned 18 to 49. Points from the study as a whole: Sampling covered nothing but blood. Tissue TCR repertoires likely differ from those found in blood. About 5% of naive CD4 clonotypes were shared across a few donors.

On this clone itself: Its antigen is still unknown.

CD45RA+ naive and CD45RA-negative memory subsets were separated from CD4+ cells. Measured with immunoSEQ multiplex PCR; TCRdb has only the in-frame clones, and not every one. Of approximately 2.4 million clones in the sample, 90% to 97% were seen once. This CDR3 comprises 16 residues. Germline CDR1 MNHNS, CDR2 SASEGT. Trimming removed 1 base from V and 4 bases from J, with 14 bases in between. The origin of this receptor is a man between 18 and 29 years old in good health. The sample consisted of naive CD4+ T cells sorted from blood. Subset reported: CD45RA+ positively selected. This rearrangement joins TRBV6-1 to TRBJ1-3; no firm D call. CDR3 region: CASSEVRGSEGNTIYF. CDR3 nucleotides: TGTGCCAGCAGTGAAGTGCGAGGGTCGGAAGGAAACACCATATATTTT.